Presented here are 15 T cell receptor beta chains from one specimen sequenced in a study of neurological immune-mediated disorders. TCRdb reprocessed the 5' RACE reads via MiXCR and lists one record per CDR3 protein. Of about 50,000 distinct CDR3 sequences listed, 16% are singletons. The sequencing sample was made of PBMCs. The receptors come from a man aged 55 to 70 in good health.

V gene TRBV6-2 or TRBV6-3 combines with J gene TRBJ1-2; D gene ambiguous. Trimming took off 6 bases at V and 4 bases at J, with 15 bases between the two ends. Germline loops: CDR1 MNHEY, CDR2 SVGEGT. This CDR3 has 14 amino acids. The CDR3 nucleotides are TGTGCCAGCAGACCCCCCGAGGGCGCCTATGGCTACACCTTC. This sequence encodes CASRPPEGAYGYTF.

The genes are TRBV11-2 and TRBJ2-7, with 11 bases matching TRBD2. Trimming cost V 5 bases and J 3 bases; bases outside gene matches: 3. The germline CDR1 and CDR2 sequences are SGHAT and FQNNGV. CDR3 length: 14 residues. CDR3 in DNA: TGTGCCAGCAGCGCGACTAGCGGGAACTACGAGCAGTACTTC. It encodes CASSATSGNYEQYF.

This clonotype was found many times. The chain joins TRBV3-1 to TRBJ2-7; TRBD1 might be the D (5 bases). CDR1 is LGHDT and CDR2 is YNNKEL in the germline V gene (reference sequence). The CDR3 runs 11 residues. Between the trimmed V and J ends, which lost 1 base and 10 bases, there was a span of 8 bases. The CDR3 loop reads CASSQAGRQYF. DNA for the CDR3: TGTGCCAGCAGCCAAGCAGGGCGCCAGTACTTC.

This clonotype was found many times. The V call is TRBV27, the J call TRBJ1-3, with TRBD1 as a possible D gene (5 bases). The CDR3 loop spans 16 amino acids. Trimming took off 6 bases at V and 0 bases at J, with 15 bases between the two ends. The germline V gene encodes CDR1 MNHEY and CDR2 SMNVEV (reference sequence). The CDR3 spells CASRPLGRSSGNTIYF. The CDR3 bases are TGTGCCAGCAGACCACTGGGACGGAGCTCTGGAAACACCATATATTTT.

This clonotype was seen repeatedly, ten times or more. The V and J genes are TRBV11-2 and TRBJ2-1; weak D call: TRBD2 (5 bases). The germline CDR1 and CDR2 sequences are SGHAT and FQNNGV. This CDR3 comprises 16 residues. V shed 8 bases and J shed 0 bases, with 17 bases lying between them. CDR3: CASLGRDPSSYNEQFF. CDR3 DNA: TGTGCCAGCTTAGGTCGGGATCCCAGCTCCTACAATGAGCAGTTCTTC.

This clonotype was seen at least ten times. The CDR3 here is CASSPEGQGSYEQYF. CDR3 sequence (DNA): TGCGCCAGCAGCCCGGAGGGACAGGGATCCTACGAGCAGTACTTC. The chain combines TRBV5-1 with TRBJ2-7; 9 bases align to TRBD1. The CDR3 sequence is 15 residues long. Per the germline V gene, CDR1 is SGHRS and CDR2 is YFSETQ. Trimming cost V 4 bases and J 1 base; bases outside gene matches: 6.

This clonotype was counted at least ten times. This sequence joins TRBV11-2 and TRBJ2-3; the D gene is possibly TRBD2 (5 bases). Trimming removed 2 bases at V and 2 bases at J, with 17 bases between. The length of the CDR3 is 17 residues. Germline lookup yields CDR1 SGHAT and CDR2 FQNNGV. The CDR3 bases are TGTGCCAGCAGCTTATCGAGCCCCTATAGCGACACAGATACGCAGTATTTT. This encodes CASSLSSPYSDTDTQYF. Full variable domain (outside the CDR3, taken from reference TRBV11-2 and TRBJ2-3): EAGVAQSPRYKIIEKRQSVAFWCNPISGHATLYWYQQILGQGPKLLIQFQNNGVVDDSQLPKDRFSAERLKGVDSTLKIQPAKLEDSAVYLCASSLSSPYSDTDTQYFGPGTRLTVL.

This chain links TRBV4-2 with TRBJ2-7, with 7 bases aligning to TRBD1. This CDR3 is 14 amino acids long. The trim removed 3 bases at V and 7 bases at J, leaving 9 bases unmatched. CDR1 LGHNA and CDR2 YNFKEQ come from the germline V gene. The chain's CDR3 is CASSHRDSPGEQYF. CDR3 sequence (DNA): TGTGCCAGCAGCCACAGGGACAGCCCAGGGGAGCAGTACTTC.

This clonotype was detected many times. The gene calls are TRBV20-1 and TRBJ1-1, with D possibly matching TRBD1 (5 bases). Per germline, CDR1 DFQATT and CDR2 SNEGSKA (reference sequence). The CDR3 consists of 14 residues. V was trimmed by 1 base and J by 5 bases, leaving 14 bases between them. This chain's CDR3 is CSARVPGVWTEAFF. CDR3 DNA sequence: TGCAGTGCTAGAGTCCCGGGGGTTTGGACTGAAGCTTTCTTT.

This clonotype was counted ten times or more. V usage is TRBV2 and J usage is TRBJ2-7, with 7 bases lining up with TRBD1. The V and J ends lost 6 bases and 6 bases, in that order; junction bases with no gene match: 8. The germline V gene has CDR1 SNHLY and CDR2 FYNNEI. CDR3 length: 13 residues. CDR3 in amino acids: CASSQMTGSEQYF. CDR3 DNA: TGTGCCAGCAGCCAGATGACAGGGTCCGAGCAGTACTTC.

This clonotype was seen at least ten times. The rearrangement links TRBV20-1 to TRBJ1-5; D remains ambiguous. This CDR3 has 14 residues. V lost 3 bases to trimming and J lost 5 bases, with 14 bases between them. Germline assignment: CDR1 DFQATT and CDR2 SNEGSKA (reference sequence). CDR3 nucleotide sequence: TGCAGTGCTAGTCAGGCTAACCGAGATCAGCCCCAGCATTTT. Translated, it gives CSASQANRDQPQHF.

This clonotype was recorded many times. The chain links TRBV5-1 to TRBJ2-7; possibly TRBD2 for D (6 bases). CDR1 and CDR2 from the germline V gene are SGHRS and YFSETQ. The CDR3 is made up of 14 amino acids. Trimming stripped 2 bases from V and 5 bases from J, with 14 bases between. Here the CDR3 DNA reads TGCGCCAGCAGCTTAATTACGGGGGACCACGAGCAGTACTTC. Its protein product is CASSLITGDHEQYF. The whole variable domain, remainder taken from reference TRBV5-1 and TRBJ2-7, is KAGVTQTPRYLIKTRGQQVTLSCSPISGHRSVSWYQQTPGQGLQFLFEYFSETQRNKGNFPGRFSGRQFSNSRSEMNVSTLELGDSALYLCASSLITGDHEQYFGPGTRLTVT.

This clonotype was recorded at least ten times. The genes are TRBV20-1 and TRBJ1-6, with D unclear. This CDR3 has 15 residues. Trimming took 0 bases from V and 8 from J, leaving 14 bases between them. From germline, CDR1 is DFQATT and CDR2 SNEGSKA (reference sequence). The CDR3 nucleotides are TGCAGTGCTAGAGATCGCGCCAGTGGGTATTCACCCCTCCACTTT. It codes for CSARDRASGYSPLHF.

This clonotype was seen many times. This chain uses TRBV7-2 with TRBJ2-1; D possibly corresponds to TRBD2 (5 bases). The length of the CDR3 is 15 residues. The V and J ends lost 1 base and 1 base respectively, with 8 bases between them. The germline CDR1 and CDR2 sequences are SGHTA and FQGNSA. In DNA, the CDR3 is TGTGCCAGCAGCTTAGGAGGGATTTCCTACAATGAGCAGTTCTTC. Translating gives CASSLGGISYNEQFF.

This clonotype was detected many times. The junction departs from the called germline gene at one end, perhaps through a read error. The chain is built from TRBV5-4 and TRBJ1-1; tentative D call: TRBD1 (5 bases). CDR3 length: 15 amino acids. Looked up from germline, CDR1 is SGHNT and CDR2 is YYREEE (reference sequence). CDR3 sequence: CASSSPVGGNAEAFF. For the CDR3, the DNA is TGTGCCAGCAGCAGCCCCGTCGGGGGGAACGCTGAAGCTTTCTTT.